The T cell receptor beta chain described here comes from a study of immune evolution from preneoplasia to lung adenocarcinoma. Study results and limitations: From normal lung to invasive adenocarcinoma, top clone frequencies appeared to decrease.

Deletions cut 2 bases from V and 3 bases from J, with 13 bases between. This CDR3 spans 15 amino acids. The germline V gene encodes CDR1 SGHAT and CDR2 FQNNGV. Only in-frame clones appear in the TCRdb table, and some are missing; sequencing was by immunoSEQ multiplex PCR. The sample contains 6,500 to 8,500 clones, roughly 82% of which appear only once. For this clone: The antigen is not known.

Sample: FFPE minimally invasive lung adenocarcinoma tissue. V gene TRBV11-2 combines with J gene TRBJ2-5; unclear D gene. This TCR was sampled from a person aged 65 to 85 with lung adenocarcinoma. CDR3 nucleotide sequence: TGTGCCAGCAGCTTATTGGGCAGGACGGAAGAGACCCAGTACTTC. Translation: CASSLLGRTEETQYF.